Presented here are 32 T cell receptor beta chains from one specimen sequenced in a study of tissue T cells after allogeneic stem cell transplantation. Time point: mouse harvest day 14 after allogeneic transplant. The graft held 10^6 splenic CD5+ T cells and 10^7 T-cell-depleted bone marrow cells. Generated by immunoSEQ multiplex PCR, the TCRdb table keeps only in-frame clones and is missing some. The sample yields around 2,300 clones, 51% seen once. Input material: lymph node tissue. The origin of the receptors is a female BALB/c mouse given C57BL/6 T cells with graft-versus-host disease after an allogeneic hematopoietic cell transplant.

As regards this clone: Gene names denote mouse genes. The sequence runs out 1 residue before the end of the CDR3; the remainder is reconstructed from the germline J gene. This chain uses TRBV16 with TRBJ2-3; D unclear. V was pared by 3 bases and J by 0 bases, with 4 bases between. The CDR3 loop spans 13 amino acids. The V gene's germline CDR1 is SGHSA and CDR2 FRNQAP. The sequenced CDR3 bases are TGTGCAAGCAGCTTCACTAGTGCAGAAACGCTGTAT. Protein sequence: CASSFTSAETLY. The full CDR3 is CASSFTSAETLYF.

Only a few counts were recorded for this clone. Mouse germline and gene names are used. Sequencing ends 1 residue short of the CDR3 end; the germline J gene provides the rest. The chain is built from TRBV16 and TRBJ1-3, with D unresolved. V lost 1 base and J 0 bases, leaving 4 bases between the germline ends. The germline CDR1 and CDR2 sequences are SGHSA and FRNQAP. The CDR3 runs 14 residues. The chain's CDR3 is CASSLGNSGNTLYF. Partial CDR3 DNA: TGTGCAAGCAGCTTAGGGAATTCTGGAAATACGCTCTAT.

Regarding this clone: Gene names refer to mouse genes. The DNA ends 1 residue before the CDR3 does, and the rest of the CDR3 is filled in from the germline J gene. The chain uses TRBV26 and TRBJ2-7; D is ambiguous. The V end lost 2 bases, the J end lost 0 bases, and 5 bases lay between the germline ends. Germline CDR1 KGHPV, CDR2 FQNQEV (reference sequence). The CDR3 sequence is 13 residues long. CDR3 protein: CASSLGVSYEQYF. The part of the CDR3 DNA that was read is TGTGCCAGCAGTCTGGGGGTCTCCTATGAACAGTAC.

This clone was seen just once. All gene names here are mouse names. The read falls 1 residue short of the CDR3 end, and the missing part is taken from the germline J gene. This chain uses TRBV3 with TRBJ2-4; no firm D call. The V gene lost 3 bases and the J gene lost 0 bases, with 7 bases spanning the gap. The CDR3 is made up of 14 amino acids. Germline V gene sequence: CDR1 SNHLY, CDR2 FYNGKV (reference sequence). CDR3 bases read: TGTGCCAGCAGCTTCCTGGCTAGTCAAAACACCTTGTAC. This translates into CASSFLASQNTLY. The full CDR3 reads CASSFLASQNTLYF.

On this clone: The listed genes are named as in mouse. The CDR3 bases that were read are TGTGCCAGCTCTCTCGACAGGGGCTCCGACTACACC. The encoded protein is CASSLDRGSDYT. The complete CDR3 protein is CASSLDRGSDYTF. The chain joins TRBV12-1 to TRBJ1-2; 8 nucleotides agree with TRBD1. Read coverage stops 1 residue before the CDR3 terminus; the germline J gene supplies the remainder. V was pared by 0 bases and J by 4 bases, with 0 bases of the junction left unmatched. Germline V lookup: CDR1 SGHSN, CDR2 HYEKVE. The CDR3 is 13 residues long.

Concerning this clone itself: Gene names follow the mouse nomenclature. Sequencing ends 1 residue short of the CDR3 end; the germline J gene provides the rest. Other DNA sequences in this sample translate to the same CDR3. J is TRBJ2-4 and V is TRBV13-2; TRBD2 aligns across 10 bases. Looked up from germline, CDR1 is NNHNN and CDR2 is SYGAGS (reference sequence). Unmatched junction bases numbered 1, after V lost 2 bases and J lost 1 base. The CDR3 has 15 residues. CDR3 protein: CASGDLGGRQNTLYF. The DNA read from the CDR3 is TGTGCCAGCGGTGACCTGGGGGGGCGTCAAAACACCTTGTAC.

On this clone: The genes are named according to mouse. The read terminates 1 residue ahead of where the CDR3 ends, so the germline J gene completes it. This chain uses TRBV13-3 with TRBJ2-1; TRBD2 agrees at 14 bases. Germline CDR1 NNHDY, CDR2 SYVADS. The CDR3 length is 15 residues. V lost 5 bases to trimming and J lost 7 bases; unmatched junction nucleotides: 5. Here the CDR3 reads CASRGLGGRLAEQFF. The CDR3 bases that were read are TGTGCCAGCAGGGGACTGGGGGGGCGTTTAGCTGAGCAGTTC.

A note on this clone: All gene names here are mouse names. The CDR3 protein is CASSQEGALSGNTLYF. CDR3 DNA, as far as it was read: TGTGCCAGCAGCCAAGAAGGGGCCCTTTCTGGAAATACGCTCTAT. The genes are TRBV5 and TRBJ1-3; possible D gene TRBD1, 5 bases. The read is 1 residue too short to cover the CDR3 end, so that end is filled in from the germline J gene. This CDR3 has 16 residues. The V gene lost 0 bases and the J gene lost 0 bases, with 9 bases spanning the gap. CDR1 and CDR2 from the germline V gene are LGHNA and YNLKQL (reference sequence).

On this clone itself: Mouse gene names and germline throughout. The CDR3 goes on 1 residue after the read ends, and that part is filled in from the germline J gene. The J gene is TRBJ2-2, the V gene TRBV26; D is ambiguous. This CDR3 comprises 13 residues. Deletions cut 4 bases from V and 3 bases from J, with 6 bases between. Germline CDR1 reads KGHPV; CDR2 reads FQNQEV (reference sequence). The chain's CDR3 is CASSQLDTGQLYF. Incomplete CDR3 DNA: TGTGCCAGCAGTCAGCTGGACACCGGGCAGCTCTAC.

About this clone itself: Mouse names are used for the genes. The CDR3 is cut off 1 residue early in the read; its end comes from the germline J gene. The genes are TRBV26 and TRBJ1-6; D unresolved. TRBJ1-6 is given ORF status, its function remaining uncertain. Looked up from germline, CDR1 is KGHPV and CDR2 is FQNQEV (reference sequence). This CDR3 region has 12 residues. Trimming took 6 bases from V and 10 from J, leaving 10 bases between them. The CDR3 is CASSLEGSPLYF. The sequenced CDR3 bases are TGTGCCAGCAGCCTGGAGGGATCGCCCCTCTAC.

With respect to this clone: Mouse gene names and germline throughout. The read is 1 residue too short to cover the CDR3 end, so that end is filled in from the germline J gene. The chain links TRBV16 to TRBJ1-1; D unresolved. Germline values: CDR1 SGHSA, CDR2 FRNQAP. The CDR3 loop spans 14 amino acids. V lost 0 bases, J lost 0 bases, and 5 bases lay in between. Here the CDR3 reads CASSLDGANTEVFF. The DNA read from the CDR3 is TGTGCAAGCAGCTTAGATGGTGCAAACACAGAAGTCTTC.

Comment on this clone: Genes here carry mouse names. The CDR3 end falls 1 residue outside the read, so it is completed with the germline J gene. The gene calls are TRBV16 and TRBJ2-2, with a possible D match to TRBD1 (6 bases). V was pared by 4 bases and J by 2 bases, with 8 bases between. Germline V CDR1 and CDR2: SGHSA, FRNQAP. This CDR3 contains 14 residues. CDR3 loop: CASSSDSNTGQLYF. CDR3 bases read: TGTGCAAGCAGCTCGGACAGCAACACCGGGCAGCTCTAC.

Details on this clone: Genes and germline come from the mouse. Partial CDR3 DNA: TGTGCAAGCAGCTCCCGGGACACTGCAAACTCCGACTACACC. Amino acids: CASSSRDTANSDYT. The full CDR3 protein is CASSSRDTANSDYTF. The chain couples TRBV16 to TRBJ1-2; maybe TRBD1 (6 bases). Read sequence stops 1 residue before the CDR3 end, and the germline J gene provides the missing end. With 4 bases removed from V and 0 bases from J, the gap between germline ends came to 12 bases. The germline CDR1 and CDR2 sequences are SGHSA and FRNQAP. This CDR3 has 15 amino acids.

Of note for this clone: Gene names are the mouse ones. The CDR3 loop reads CASSLSRGADTGQLYF. Partial CDR3 DNA: TGTGCCAGCAGTCTGTCGAGGGGGGCGGACACCGGGCAGCTCTAC. The chain links TRBV26 to TRBJ2-2, with D tentatively TRBD2 (7 bases). The DNA ends 1 residue before the CDR3 does, and the rest of the CDR3 is filled in from the germline J gene. The V gene lost 0 bases and the J gene lost 3 bases, with 11 bases spanning the gap. CDR3 length: 16 residues. CDR1 is KGHPV, CDR2 FQNQEV, per germline (reference sequence).

This clone was detected only a few times. Genes and germline are mouse. Incomplete CDR3 DNA: TGCTCCAGCAGTCAATCTTGGGGTGAACAGTAC. This translates into CSSSQSWGEQY. The whole CDR3 is CSSSQSWGEQYF. This chain links TRBV23 with TRBJ2-7; the table's TRBD2 call for D was not verified on the DNA. The CDR3 end lies 1 residue beyond the end of the read and is filled in from the germline J gene. CDR3 size: 12 residues. CDR1 and CDR2 from the germline V gene are KGHTA and FQNQQP.

This clone was detected only a few times. Germline and genes here are mouse. The observed sequence ends 1 residue before the CDR3 terminus, with the missing tail filled in from the germline J gene. The chain recombines TRBV3 with TRBJ2-5; D gene ambiguous. CDR1 is SNHLY, CDR2 FYNGKV, per germline (reference sequence). Trimming left V 5 bases short and J 0 bases short, with 3 bases between. The CDR3 is made up of 12 amino acids. This chain's CDR3 is CASSPNQDTQYF. The sequenced CDR3 bases are TGTGCCAGCAGCCCTAACCAAGACACCCAGTAC.

As to this clone: The gene symbols are mouse symbols. The CDR3 is cut off 1 residue early in the read; its end comes from the germline J gene. The V gene is TRBV26, the J gene TRBJ1-1; the D gene is possibly TRBD1 (6 bases). V gave up 1 base and J gave up 3 bases, with 9 bases separating them. Germline loops: CDR1 KGHPV, CDR2 FQNQEV (reference sequence). CDR3 size: 14 residues. This chain's CDR3 is CASSLWGADTEVFF. Partial CDR3 DNA: TGTGCCAGCAGTCTGTGGGGGGCGGACACAGAAGTCTTC.

To note about this clone: Gene names and germline refer to mouse. The CDR3 end is not reached by the read, which stops 1 residue before it; the germline J gene fills it in. The rearrangement joins TRBV26 to TRBJ1-2; no definite D call. The CDR3 loop spans 13 amino acids. From germline, CDR1 is KGHPV and CDR2 FQNQEV (reference sequence). The V end lost 1 base, the J end lost 3 bases, and 6 bases lay between the germline ends. The covered CDR3 bases are TGTGCCAGCAGTCTGTGGCAGGACTCCGACTACACC. Protein sequence: CASSLWQDSDYT. The entire CDR3 is CASSLWQDSDYTF.

This clone was observed a handful of times. Mouse germline and gene names are used. The read ends 1 residue early relative to the CDR3; the germline J gene fills the gap. The chain joins TRBV1 to TRBJ1-4; 10 bases agree with TRBD1. There are 14 residues in the CDR3. CDR1 and CDR2 from the germline V gene are NSQYPW and LRSPGD (reference sequence). Trimming at V came to 4 bases and at J to 5 bases, leaving 1 base not matched to a gene. The sequenced part of the CDR3 DNA is TGCACCTGCAGTGGGGGACAGGGGAACGAAAGATTATTT. Its translation: CTCSGGQGNERLF. In full, the CDR3 reads CTCSGGQGNERLFF.

A remark on this clone: Mouse gene names and germline throughout. The read stops 1 residue short of the end of the CDR3; the missing end is completed from the germline J gene. The chain joins TRBV13-2 to TRBJ2-5; TRBD2 matches 10 bases. CDR3 length equals 15 residues. The germline gives CDR1 NNHNN, CDR2 SYGAGS (reference sequence). Trimming at V came to 2 bases and at J to 7 bases, leaving 7 bases not matched to a gene. The CDR3: CASGEPGGALNTQYF. The part of the CDR3 DNA that was read is TGTGCCAGCGGTGAGCCTGGGGGGGCGCTTAACACCCAGTAC.

On this clone: Gene names are the mouse ones. This CDR3 is CAWSLYRDYAEQFF. The part of the CDR3 DNA that was read is TGTGCCTGGAGTCTATACAGGGACTATGCTGAGCAGTTC. J is TRBJ2-1 and V is TRBV31, with a tentative D call TRBD1 (6 bases). The read ends 1 residue early relative to the CDR3; the germline J gene fills the gap. The germline gives CDR1 GKSSPN, CDR2 SITVG. The V and J ends lost 0 bases and 2 bases respectively, with 8 bases between them. This CDR3 is 14 amino acids long.

As concerns this clone: Any gene name here is a mouse gene name. Read coverage stops 1 residue before the CDR3 terminus; the germline J gene supplies the remainder. The chain combines TRBV5 with TRBJ2-7, with D unresolved. The CDR3 is made up of 14 amino acids. V lost 4 bases and J lost 0, with 10 bases in between. Germline CDR1 LGHNA, CDR2 YNLKQL (reference sequence). CDR3 region: CASSPRGSSYEQYF. CDR3 DNA (partial): TGTGCCAGCAGCCCAAGAGGGAGCTCCTATGAACAGTAC.

This clone was detected a few times. Genes here carry mouse names. The read terminates 1 residue ahead of where the CDR3 ends, so the germline J gene completes it. The chain combines TRBV13-3 with TRBJ2-1; D is uncertain. This CDR3 is 13 amino acids long. The V end was cut by 5 bases, the J end by 0 bases, with 6 bases between. CDR1 is NNHDY and CDR2 is SYVADS in the germline V gene. Partial CDR3 DNA: TGTGCCAGCAGCCCGGGTAACTATGCTGAGCAGTTC. It codes for CASSPGNYAEQF. The whole CDR3 protein reads CASSPGNYAEQFF.

Note on this clone: Here the gene names and germline are mouse. Sequencing ends 1 residue short of the CDR3 end; the germline J gene provides the rest. The chain carries TRBV13-3 and TRBJ2-2; 10 nucleotides line up with TRBD2. Germline V gene data show CDR1 as NNHDY and CDR2 as SYVADS. CDR3 length: 17 residues. J gave up 4 bases and V 0 bases, and 6 bases lay outside the gene matches. The chain's CDR3 is CASSDGLGGRGTGQLYF. The covered CDR3 bases are TGTGCCAGCAGTGATGGTCTGGGGGGGCGAGGCACCGGGCAGCTCTAC.

This clone was counted only a few times. Any gene name here is a mouse gene name. The CDR3 end lies 1 residue beyond the end of the read and is filled in from the germline J gene. V usage is TRBV26 and J usage is TRBJ1-4; 9 nucleotides align to TRBD1. CDR1 and CDR2 from the germline V gene are KGHPV and FQNQEV (reference sequence). This CDR3 spans 16 amino acids. J was trimmed by 3 bases and V by 0 bases; bases with no gene match: 2. CDR3 DNA (partial): TGTGCCAGCAGTCTGTCCGGGACAGGGACCAACGAAAGATTATTT. Amino acids: CASSLSGTGTNERLF. The whole CDR3 protein reads CASSLSGTGTNERLFF.

This clone was recorded once. Gene names follow the mouse nomenclature. Read coverage stops 1 residue before the CDR3 terminus; the germline J gene supplies the remainder. The chain has TRBV19 and TRBJ2-2; 7 nucleotides align to TRBD2. Germline values: CDR1 FNHDT, CDR2 SITEND (reference sequence). The CDR3 totals 15 residues. V shed 4 bases, J shed 0 bases, and the junction held 3 bases outside the gene matches. The covered CDR3 bases are TGTGCCAGCAGTGTCTGGGGGTCAAACACCGGGCAGCTCTAC. As protein: CASSVWGSNTGQLY. The complete CDR3 reads CASSVWGSNTGQLYF.

About this clone itself: Gene names and germline refer to mouse. Coverage ceases 1 residue before the CDR3 finishes, and the germline J gene fills in the end. The chain has TRBV4 and TRBJ2-3, with D possibly matching TRBD1 (6 bases). The CDR3 is made up of 17 amino acids. V lost 6 bases and J lost 0, with 19 bases in between. CDR1 is LGHDT, CDR2 YNNKQL, per germline (reference sequence). The CDR3 loop is CASSPDSPRSSAETLYF. The sequenced part of the CDR3 DNA is TGTGCCAGCAGTCCGGACAGCCCTAGGTCTAGTGCAGAAACGCTGTAT.

In regard to this clone: Gene names refer to mouse genes. From the germline J gene comes the end of the CDR3, since the read stops 1 residue before it. The chain uses TRBV26 and TRBJ1-4, with D perhaps matching TRBD1 (6 bases). The CDR3 is made up of 14 amino acids. CDR1 and CDR2 (germline): KGHPV, FQNQEV (reference sequence). Deletions cut 7 bases from V and 1 base from J, with 10 bases between. The sequenced CDR3 bases are TGTGCCAGCATCCGGGACAATTCCAACGAAAGATTATTT. This encodes CASIRDNSNERLF. The full CDR3 protein is CASIRDNSNERLFF.

A word on this clone: Mouse germline and gene names are used. The CDR3 extends 1 residue past the end of the read, so its final part is completed from the germline J gene. The chain is built from TRBV13-2 and TRBJ2-3; 8 bases map to TRBD2. The CDR3 covers 13 residues. Germline V lookup: CDR1 NNHNN, CDR2 SYGAGS (reference sequence). V trimming: 5 bases; J trimming: 3 bases; junction bases outside the gene matches: 2. The CDR3 protein is CASGGGRAETLYF. The sequenced part of the CDR3 DNA is TGTGCCAGCGGGGGGGGGCGGGCAGAAACGCTGTAT.

Concerning this clone itself: Gene names refer to mouse genes. The missing CDR3 end, 1 residue past where the read stops, is filled in from the germline J gene. The V and J genes are TRBV26 and TRBJ2-4; D remains ambiguous. The CDR3 covers 11 residues. Trimming removed 7 bases from V and 3 bases from J, with 5 bases in between. Germline CDR1 reads KGHPV; CDR2 reads FQNQEV (reference sequence). CDR3 loop: CASKQQNTLYF. The covered CDR3 bases are TGTGCCAGCAAACAGCAAAACACCTTGTAC.

As regards this clone: Any gene name here is a mouse gene name. The read ends 1 residue shy of where the CDR3 ends; the end is completed using the germline J gene. The rearrangement joins TRBV26 to TRBJ2-1; the D gene is possibly TRBD1 (6 bases). This CDR3 comprises 14 residues. V was clipped by 6 bases and J by 0 bases, with 9 bases between them. Looked up from germline, CDR1 is KGHPV and CDR2 is FQNQEV (reference sequence). CDR3 DNA, as far as it was read: TGTGCCAGCAGCGACAGGAATAACTATGCTGAGCAGTTC. It is translated as CASSDRNNYAEQF. The full CDR3 sequence reads CASSDRNNYAEQFF.

In the case of this clone: Gene names denote mouse genes. The DNA ends 1 residue before the CDR3 does, and the rest of the CDR3 is filled in from the germline J gene. The rearrangement links TRBV19 to TRBJ1-1, with a tentative D call TRBD1 (5 bases). This CDR3 spans 13 amino acids. The V gene's germline CDR1 is FNHDT and CDR2 SITEND (reference sequence). The germline V and J ends were trimmed by 4 bases and 3 bases, with 10 bases remaining between them. Partial CDR3 DNA: TGTGCCAGCAGTGGGGGAGGGGACACAGAAGTCTTC. Protein product: CASSGGGDTEVF. The entire CDR3 sequence reads CASSGGGDTEVFF.